Below, 22 T cell receptor beta chains from the same sample are listed, as sequenced in a study of neurological immune-mediated disorders. TCRdb reprocessed the 5' RACE reads via MiXCR and lists one record per CDR3 protein. Here the sample spans about 18,000 distinct CDR3 sequences, roughly 29% being singletons. Sequenced sample: PBMCs. These TCRs come from a man in his fifties with HTLV-1-associated myelopathy (HAM/TSP).

This clonotype was picked up many times. The CDR3: CASSSRTDFNEQFF. The CDR3 DNA sequence: TGCGCCAGCAGCTCCCGGACCGATTTCAATGAGCAGTTCTTC. The genes are TRBV4-1 and TRBJ2-1; unclear D gene. This CDR3 is 14 amino acids long. The V end lost 5 bases, the J end lost 6 bases, and 14 bases lay between the germline ends. Looked up from germline, CDR1 is MGHRA and CDR2 is YSYEKL.

By share, this clonotype counts as medium-sized (0.01 to 0.1%). This sequence joins TRBV20-1 and TRBJ2-1; D might be TRBD2 (6 bases). The CDR3 is made up of 14 amino acids. CDR1 is DFQATT and CDR2 is SNEGSKA in the germline V gene (reference sequence). Trimming stripped 0 bases from V and 12 bases from J, with 18 bases between. The chain's CDR3 is CSARDGLAGPGQFF. The CDR3 DNA is TGCAGTGCTAGAGATGGCTTGGCGGGGCCGGGGCAGTTCTTC.

In this sample, this clonotype turned up a few times. The CDR3 sequence: CASSLSQAITGELFF. The CDR3 nucleotides read TGCGCCAGCAGCTTGTCACAGGCGATCACCGGGGAGCTGTTTTTT. The chain carries TRBV5-1 and TRBJ2-2; possible D gene TRBD1, 5 bases. From germline, CDR1 is SGHRS and CDR2 YFSETQ. The length of the CDR3 is 15 residues. The V and J ends lost 1 base and 4 bases respectively, with 11 bases between them.

The chain recombines TRBV6-6 with TRBJ1-1; D may be TRBD1 (6 bases). Looked up from germline, CDR1 is MNHNY and CDR2 is SVGAGI (reference sequence). This CDR3 comprises 12 residues. Trimming left V 5 bases short and J 4 bases short, with 8 bases between. The CDR3 spells CASSAQGTEAFF. In DNA form, the CDR3 reads TGTGCCAGCAGTGCACAGGGCACTGAAGCTTTCTTT.

This chain joins TRBV5-5 and TRBJ2-1; a possible D gene is TRBD2 (6 bases). Trimming stripped 1 base from V and 6 bases from J, with 14 bases between. CDR1 and CDR2 from the germline V gene are SGHKS and YYEKEE (reference sequence). The CDR3 has 15 amino acids. CDR3 in DNA: TGTGCCAGCAGCTTGTTCCAGGGAGGTTTCAATGAGCAGTTCTTC. This translates into CASSLFQGGFNEQFF.

In this sample, this clonotype is medium-sized (0.01 to 0.1%). The chain combines TRBV5-1 with TRBJ2-7; D gene uncertain. Germline V CDR1 and CDR2: SGHRS, YFSETQ. This CDR3 has 13 residues. Trimming cost V 0 bases and J 4 bases, with 8 bases left between them. The CDR3 loop reads CASSLDSTYEQYF. The CDR3 DNA sequence: TGCGCCAGCAGCTTGGACAGCACTTACGAGCAGTACTTC.

The V gene is TRBV7-2, the J gene TRBJ2-1, with D possibly being TRBD1 (6 bases). V was clipped by 1 base and J by 9 bases, with 10 bases between them. Germline-derived CDR1 and CDR2 are SGHTA and FQGNSA. The CDR3 has 13 residues. CDR3 sequence (DNA): TGTGCCAGCAGCTTAGATGGGGGCAGTGAGCAGTTCTTC. Amino acid sequence: CASSLDGGSEQFF.

CDR3 region: CAIPTVTLISPLHF. CDR3 DNA: TGCGCCATCCCCACGGTGACGTTAATTTCACCCCTCCACTTT. This chain joins TRBV5-1 and TRBJ1-6; D is unclear. V was clipped by 9 bases and J by 9 bases, with 19 bases between them. The CDR3 covers 14 residues. Germline CDR1 and CDR2: SGHRS and YFSETQ.

This clonotype showed up just a few times. This chain links TRBV5-1 with TRBJ2-1, with 7 positions matching TRBD2. CDR3 length equals 13 residues. In germline, CDR1 is SGHRS, CDR2 YFSETQ. V shed 7 bases, J shed 5 bases, and the junction held 6 bases outside the gene matches. In DNA form, the CDR3 reads TGCGCCAGCGGGACTATCCCTGACAATGAGCAGTTCTTC. Amino acid sequence: CASGTIPDNEQFF.

The rearrangement links TRBV6-2 or TRBV6-3 to TRBJ1-5, with 8 positions matching TRBD1. The V gene end was trimmed by 1 base and the J gene end by 3 bases; junction bases not matched to a gene: 5. CDR1 and CDR2 from the germline V gene are MNHEY and SVGEGT. The CDR3 consists of 16 residues. CDR3 amino acids: CASSYLTGENNQPQHF. CDR3 DNA: TGTGCCAGCAGTTACTTGACAGGGGAGAACAATCAGCCCCAGCATTTT.

The chain recombines TRBV5-5 with TRBJ2-1, with 7 bases aligning to TRBD2. This CDR3 is 13 amino acids long. V trimming: 4 bases; J trimming: 11 bases; junction bases outside the gene matches: 9. Germline V gene lookup returns CDR1 SGHKS and CDR2 YYEKEE (reference sequence). In DNA, the CDR3 is TGTGCCAGCAGCCCGCCTACTAGCGATCAGCAGTTCTTC. Protein sequence: CASSPPTSDQQFF.

The gene calls are TRBV5-1 and TRBJ2-3, with 14 bases that match TRBD2. This CDR3 spans 18 amino acids. V lost 7 bases and J lost 4; bases outside the gene matches: 14. Germline CDR1 and CDR2: SGHRS and YFSETQ. The CDR3 region has the DNA TGCGCCAGCGCACAGAACACCGGGACTAGCGGGGGTGCAGATACGCAGTATTTT. Encoded protein: CASAQNTGTSGGADTQYF.

This sequence joins TRBV4-1 and TRBJ2-5, with TRBD2 matching over 8 bases. From germline, CDR1 is MGHRA and CDR2 YSYEKL. V lost 0 bases to trimming and J lost 5 bases; unmatched junction nucleotides: 5. CDR3 size: 15 residues. CDR3 sequence reads: CASSQEGVAGETQYF. Written as DNA, the CDR3 is TGCGCCAGCAGCCAAGAAGGGGTAGCGGGGGAGACCCAGTACTTC.

The rearrangement links TRBV5-6 to TRBJ2-3, with D unresolved. V was clipped by 4 bases and J by 6 bases, with 18 bases between them. Germline lookup yields CDR1 SGHDT and CDR2 YYEEEE. This CDR3 spans 15 amino acids. The CDR3 loop reads CASSLFLSRPDTQYF. CDR3 DNA: TGTGCCAGCAGCCTATTCCTGTCCCGCCCTGATACGCAGTATTTT.

This clonotype was seen more than once but under ten times. V and J are TRBV7-3 and TRBJ2-1; the match to TRBD2 covers 16 bases. This CDR3 region has 16 residues. The V and J ends lost 4 bases and 8 bases, in that order; junction bases with no gene match: 5. The germline gives CDR1 SGHTA, CDR2 FQGTGA. In DNA form, the CDR3 reads TGTGCCAGCAGCTCGGGACTAGCGGGAGGGCCCGATGAGCAGTTCTTC. Encoded protein: CASSSGLAGGPDEQFF.

The DNA for the CDR3 is TGTGCCAGCAGCCTCGGGACTAGCTCCTACAATGAGCAGTTCTTC. Translated, it gives CASSLGTSSYNEQFF. The chain employs TRBV11-2 and TRBJ2-1, with TRBD2 matching 8 bases. The V and J ends lost 5 bases and 0 bases, in that order; junction bases with no gene match: 3. The CDR3 length is 15 residues. Germline V gene data show CDR1 as SGHAT and CDR2 as FQNNGV.

The chain uses TRBV20-1 and TRBJ2-1; 9 positions match TRBD1. V lost 0 bases to trimming and J lost 8 bases; unmatched junction nucleotides: 14. The CDR3 sequence is 17 residues long. Looked up from germline, CDR1 is DFQATT and CDR2 is SNEGSKA (reference sequence). In nucleotides, the CDR3 is TGCAGTGCTAGAGACGAAACTAGCCGGGACAGGGTCCATGAGCAGTTCTTC. Protein: CSARDETSRDRVHEQFF.

This clonotype has a handful of counts. The chain has TRBV9 and TRBJ1-5, with D unresolved. CDR1 is SGDLS, CDR2 YYNGEE, per germline. The CDR3 spans 14 residues. Trimming removed 6 bases at V and 0 bases at J, with 10 bases between. For the CDR3, the DNA is TGTGCCAGCAAAGGGAACCATAGCAATCAGCCCCAGCATTTT. It yields the protein CASKGNHSNQPQHF.

The chain couples TRBV7-9 to TRBJ2-5, with a tentative D call TRBD2 (6 bases). The CDR3 covers 15 residues. CDR1 and CDR2 (germline): SEHNR, FQNEAQ (reference sequence). Trimming stripped 6 bases from V and 0 bases from J, with 14 bases between. The CDR3 loop reads CASRSGLTYQETQYF. The CDR3 DNA sequence: TGTGCCAGCAGATCGGGACTGACGTACCAAGAGACCCAGTACTTC. Based on the CDR3 plus reference TRBV7-9 and TRBJ2-5, the full variable domain is DTGVSQNPRHKITKRGQNVTFRCDPISEHNRLYWYRQTLGQGPEFLTYFQNEAQLEKSRLLSDRFSAERPKGSFSTLEIQRTEQGDSAMYLCASRSGLTYQETQYFGPGTRLLVL.

This clonotype qualifies as medium-sized. The chain joins TRBV5-1 to TRBJ1-2; D gene ambiguous. Germline values: CDR1 SGHRS, CDR2 YFSETQ. Trimming removed 0 bases from V and 7 bases from J, with 16 bases in between. The CDR3 spans 15 residues. The CDR3 here is CASSLGAAVGVGYTF. In nucleotides, the CDR3 is TGCGCCAGCAGCTTGGGGGCAGCCGTTGGTGTTGGCTACACCTTC.

The CDR3 loop is CASSLAEGEKLFF. The CDR3 bases are TGTGCCAGCAGCTTAGCGGAGGGGGAAAAACTGTTTTTT. The V and J genes are TRBV7-2 and TRBJ1-4, with D perhaps TRBD1 (5 bases). CDR3 size: 13 residues. With 0 bases removed from V and 8 bases from J, the gap between germline ends came to 7 bases. Germline lookup yields CDR1 SGHTA and CDR2 FQGNSA.

The chain couples TRBV7-6 to TRBJ2-5; 9 nucleotides align to TRBD2. The CDR3 has 15 amino acids. The germline V gene has CDR1 SGHVS and CDR2 FNYEAQ. V gave up 7 bases and J gave up 2 bases; unmatched junction bases: 8. CDR3 DNA: TGTGCCAGCATGGAAGCGGGGGGACGACAAGAGACCCAGTACTTC. This gives the protein CASMEAGGRQETQYF.